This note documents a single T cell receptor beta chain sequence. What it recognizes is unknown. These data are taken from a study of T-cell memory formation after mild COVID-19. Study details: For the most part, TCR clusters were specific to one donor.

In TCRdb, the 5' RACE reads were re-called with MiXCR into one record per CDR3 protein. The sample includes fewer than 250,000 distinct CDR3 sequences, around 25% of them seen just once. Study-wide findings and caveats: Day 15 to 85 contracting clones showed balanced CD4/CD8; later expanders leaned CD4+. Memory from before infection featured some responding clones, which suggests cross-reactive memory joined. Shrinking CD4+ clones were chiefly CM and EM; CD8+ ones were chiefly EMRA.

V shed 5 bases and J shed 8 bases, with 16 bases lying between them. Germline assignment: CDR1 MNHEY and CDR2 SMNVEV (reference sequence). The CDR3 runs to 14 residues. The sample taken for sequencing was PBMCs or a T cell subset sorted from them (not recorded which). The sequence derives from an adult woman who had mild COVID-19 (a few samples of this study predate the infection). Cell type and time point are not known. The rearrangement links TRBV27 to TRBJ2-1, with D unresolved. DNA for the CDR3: TGTGCCAGCAGTAAAACCCCTAGTGGGGATGAGCAGTTCTTC. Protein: CASSKTPSGDEQFF.